These 28 T cell receptor beta chains share one sample of origin, sequenced in a study of blood T cell repertoires in COVID-19. Clones were read by immunoSEQ multiplex PCR, and TCRdb kept only the in-frame ones, dropping some. The table lists about 70,000 clones, about nine tenths of them singletons. The sequenced sample was peripheral blood. These receptors all stem from a man aged 50 or older with COVID-19, enrolled during active disease.

The chain recombines TRBV28 with TRBJ1-1; no clear D gene. V dropped 7 bases and J dropped 6 bases, with 12 bases sitting between them. Germline CDR1 reads MDHEN; CDR2 reads SYDVKM. The CDR3 consists of 12 residues. The CDR3 here is CASTPSPAEAFF. In nucleotides, the CDR3 is TGTGCCAGCACCCCAAGCCCGGCTGAAGCTTTCTTT.

This clone has a single count. J is TRBJ2-1 and V is TRBV3-1 (or the pseudogene TRBV3-2); 12 bases align to TRBD2. CDR1 is LGHDT, CDR2 YNNKEL, per germline (reference sequence). There are 14 residues in the CDR3. V lost 7 bases to trimming and J lost 5 bases; unmatched junction nucleotides: 3. The DNA of the CDR3 is TGTGCCAGCATGCGACTAGCGGGAGACAATGAGCAGTTCTTC. Its translation is CASMRLAGDNEQFF.

This clone was observed once. The V and J genes are TRBV2 and TRBJ2-7; the D gene is possibly TRBD1 (6 bases). The CDR3 is 13 residues long. The germline CDR1 and CDR2 sequences are SNHLY and FYNNEI. Trimming removed 4 bases from V and 13 bases from J, with 20 bases in between. CDR3: CASSGTPDSLLYF. Here the CDR3 DNA reads TGTGCCAGCAGTGGGACCCCGGACAGCTTACTTTACTTC.

V usage is TRBV9 and J usage is TRBJ2-3; TRBD2 is a possible D gene (5 bases). Trimming took off 3 bases at V and 3 bases at J, with 14 bases between the two ends. Looked up from germline, CDR1 is SGDLS and CDR2 is YYNGEE. The CDR3 contains 15 residues. The CDR3 nucleotides read TGTGCCAGCAGCGGAAGGAGCGGTGGGACAGATACGCAGTATTTT. Protein sequence: CASSGRSGGTDTQYF.

This chain joins TRBV5-4 and TRBJ2-7; D call uncertain. The CDR3 contains 12 residues. V gave up 4 bases and J gave up 0 bases, with 5 bases separating them. Germline V lookup: CDR1 SGHNT, CDR2 YYREEE (reference sequence). The CDR3 region has the DNA TGTGCCAGCAGCCAGTTCTCCTACGAGCAGTACTTC. It yields the protein CASSQFSYEQYF.

As to this clone: Other DNA sequences from this sample encode an identical CDR3 as well. The chain carries TRBV19 and TRBJ1-5, with 8 bases lining up with TRBD1. This CDR3 is 14 amino acids long. Germline lookup yields CDR1 LNHDA and CDR2 SQIVND (reference sequence). J gave up 6 bases and V 4 bases, and 5 bases lay outside the gene matches. The CDR3 nucleotides read TGTGCCAGTAGTACCACAGGGGGAGGTCAGCCCCAGCATTTT. Translated: CASSTTGGGQPQHF.

J is TRBJ1-1 and V is TRBV6-2 or TRBV6-3; no firm D call. Germline lookup yields CDR1 MNHEY and CDR2 SVGEGT. The CDR3 covers 14 residues. V shed 6 bases and J shed 1 base, with 12 bases lying between them. The CDR3 DNA is TGTGCCAGCAGCCTGCGGCCGGGGAACACTGAAGCTTTCTTT. This gives the protein CASSLRPGNTEAFF.

V usage is TRBV19 and J usage is TRBJ2-2; 11 bases map to TRBD2. CDR1 and CDR2 (germline): LNHDA, SQIVND (reference sequence). V dropped 7 bases and J dropped 4; count of bases not matched to a gene: 14. The CDR3 sequence is 18 residues long. For the CDR3, the DNA is TGTGCCAGTAACCTGGGGGCTCTAGCGGGAGGAAGCACCGGGGAGCTGTTTTTT. Translated, it gives CASNLGALAGGSTGELFF.

V is TRBV6-5 and J is TRBJ1-5; D not certain. The CDR3 has 13 residues. Trimming shortened V by 6 bases and J by 3 bases, and 9 bases separated the two germline ends. CDR1 is MNHEY and CDR2 is SVGAGI in the germline V gene. CDR3 bases: TGTGCCAGCAGCTCTCCTAACAATCAGCCCCAGCATTTT. Translation gives CASSSPNNQPQHF.

This CDR3 is CASSQDSRGGRPIETQYF. The DNA of the CDR3 is TGTGCCAGCAGCCAAGATTCCCGAGGCGGGAGGCCTATCGAGACCCAGTACTTC. The V and J genes are TRBV3-1 (or the pseudogene TRBV3-2) and TRBJ2-5; 8 positions match TRBD2. This CDR3 region has 18 residues. The ends lost 0 bases at V and 5 bases at J; junction bases unmatched: 14. In germline, CDR1 is LGHDT, CDR2 YNNKEL (reference sequence).

The chain has TRBV6-1 and TRBJ1-4, with D perhaps TRBD1 (5 bases). V lost 4 bases, J lost 2 bases, and 20 bases lay in between. The CDR3 is 18 amino acids. Germline values: CDR1 MNHNS, CDR2 SASEGT. The CDR3 DNA reads TGTGCCAGCAGTGCCCGGGACTCGGGCATCCCCACTAATGAAAAACTGTTTTTT. Amino acids: CASSARDSGIPTNEKLFF.

The chain couples TRBV27 to TRBJ1-6; D gene uncertain. Germline values: CDR1 MNHEY, CDR2 SMNVEV (reference sequence). CDR3 size: 14 residues. V lost 5 bases, J lost 0 bases, and 5 bases lay in between. CDR3 amino acids: CASSVRSYNSPLHF. CDR3 nucleotides: TGTGCCAGCAGTGTTCGCTCCTATAATTCACCCCTCCACTTT.

This chain joins TRBV5-6 and TRBJ2-5, with D possibly TRBD1 on 6 matching bases. The CDR3 loop spans 14 amino acids. Germline-derived CDR1 and CDR2 are SGHDT and YYEEEE. The V end was cut by 1 base, the J end by 3 bases, with 10 bases between. The DNA for the CDR3 is TGTGCCAGCAGCTTGACGCAGGGGAAAGAGACCCAGTACTTC. Its protein product is CASSLTQGKETQYF. Using reference TRBV5-6 and TRBJ2-5 for the parts outside the CDR3, the full variable domain is DAGVTQSPTHLIKTRGQQVTLRCSPKSGHDTVSWYQQALGQGPQFIFQYYEEEERQRGNFPDRFSGHQFPNYSSELNVNALLLGDSALYLCASSLTQGKETQYFGPGTRLLVL.

The DNA of the CDR3 is TGTGCCAGCAGTGTTTACGAGGGACTAGCGGGTCCGGCCTCGAATGAGCAGTTCTTC. Its protein product is CASSVYEGLAGPASNEQFF. The chain is built from TRBV28 and TRBJ2-1, with 12 positions matching TRBD2. This CDR3 contains 19 residues. The germline CDR1 and CDR2 sequences are MDHEN and SYDVKM. After removal of 5 bases from V and 7 bases from J, the junction contained 18 bases not matched to a gene.

The J gene is TRBJ1-3, the V gene TRBV7-2; D gene uncertain. Trimming cost V 1 base and J 0 bases, with 10 bases left between them. Germline loops: CDR1 SGHTA, CDR2 FQGNSA. This CDR3 has 16 amino acids. CDR3 DNA sequence: TGTGCCAGCAGCTTAGATCAGTCGCCCTCTGGAAACACCATATATTTT. Residues: CASSLDQSPSGNTIYF.

The rearrangement joins TRBV12-2 to TRBJ1-6; the D segment call TRBD1 is taken from the table without a DNA check. TRBV12-2 is given as a pseudogene. This CDR3 is built from 15 residues. CDR3: CASRLRTGSYSPLHF. The CDR3 region has the DNA TGTGCAAGTCGCTTAAGGACAGGGAGTTATTCACCCCTCCACTTT.

About this clone: A read error may account for a junction end that differs from germline. V is TRBV19 and J is TRBJ2-1; D is unclear. The germline CDR1 and CDR2 sequences are LNHDA and SQIVND (reference sequence). There are 12 residues in the CDR3. The CDR3 loop reads CASSIVGRYMIF. In DNA, the CDR3 is TGTGCCAGTAGTATAGTTGGCAGGTATATGATCTTC.

The V and J genes are TRBV28 and TRBJ2-7; 7 nucleotides align to TRBD1. This CDR3 comprises 15 residues. Trimming removed 8 bases from V and 7 bases from J; junction bases left unmatched: 17. Looked up from germline, CDR1 is MDHEN and CDR2 is SYDVKM. The CDR3 DNA follows: TGTGCCAGCTCCCAAAGGGGGCAGTCACTCTTGGAGCAGTACTTC. The encoded protein is CASSQRGQSLLEQYF.

The rearrangement uses TRBV6-1 and TRBJ1-4, with 8 positions matching TRBD1. From germline, CDR1 is MNHNS and CDR2 SASEGT. Trimming cost V 3 bases and J 8 bases; bases outside gene matches: 5. The length of the CDR3 is 14 residues. The chain's CDR3 is CASSDRTGREKLFF. The CDR3 nucleotides are TGTGCCAGCAGTGACAGGACAGGGAGGGAAAAACTGTTTTTT.

This chain connects TRBV18 to TRBJ2-1; perhaps TRBD2 as D (5 bases). Looked up from germline, CDR1 is KGHSH and CDR2 is LQKENI. This CDR3 spans 14 amino acids. Trimming shortened V by 3 bases and J by 5 bases, and 11 bases separated the two germline ends. CDR3 bases: TGTGCCAGCTCACCCCCAGCGGTTCACAATGAGCAGTTCTTC. This encodes CASSPPAVHNEQFF.

The sample holds one count of this clone. In DNA form, the CDR3 reads TGCGCCAGCAGCGTCCGGACTAGCGGGAGTATCGGGGAGCTGTTTTTT. Protein product: CASSVRTSGSIGELFF. The V gene is TRBV5-1, the J gene TRBJ2-2; 13 nucleotides line up with TRBD2. There are 16 residues in the CDR3. V lost 4 bases, J lost 7 bases, and 7 bases stayed unmatched. The germline gives CDR1 SGHRS, CDR2 YFSETQ.

V and J are TRBV2 and TRBJ2-1, with 9 bases aligning to TRBD2. Germline CDR1 and CDR2: SNHLY and FYNNEI. The CDR3 sequence is 16 residues long. V was pared by 0 bases and J by 4 bases, with 4 bases of the junction left unmatched. The CDR3 DNA reads TGTGCCAGCAGTGAAGCTGGGGCGGGAGGGTACAATGAGCAGTTCTTC. Amino acids: CASSEAGAGGYNEQFF.

The chain links TRBV29-1 to TRBJ2-3; TRBD2 matches 11 bases. The CDR3 covers 15 residues. V lost 4 bases, J lost 1 base, and 4 bases stayed unmatched. Germline values: CDR1 SQVTM, CDR2 ANQGSEA. CDR3 DNA sequence: TGCAGCGTTGTCCTAGCGGGAGGTGGCACAGATACGCAGTATTTT. It encodes CSVVLAGGGTDTQYF.

This chain uses TRBV6-5 with TRBJ2-3; tentative D call: TRBD2 (6 bases). The CDR3 sequence is 16 residues long. Looked up from germline, CDR1 is MNHEY and CDR2 is SVGAGI. Trimming took 0 bases from V and 2 from J, leaving 12 bases between them. This chain's CDR3 is CASSYSPGEVTDTQYF. In nucleotides, the CDR3 is TGTGCCAGCAGTTACTCTCCGGGGGAGGTCACAGATACGCAGTATTTT.

The chain couples TRBV27 to TRBJ2-7, with TRBD1 matching over 8 bases. Trimming removed 6 bases from V and 2 bases from J; junction bases left unmatched: 9. Per germline, CDR1 MNHEY and CDR2 SMNVEV (reference sequence). The CDR3 has 15 amino acids. CDR3 residues: CASSIAGTGPYEQYF. The CDR3 region has the DNA TGTGCCAGCAGCATCGCCGGGACAGGCCCCTACGAGCAGTACTTC.

The gene calls are TRBV5-1 and TRBJ2-7, with a tentative D call TRBD1 (6 bases). The V and J ends lost 0 bases and 7 bases respectively, with 11 bases between them. The CDR3 loop spans 13 amino acids. CDR1 is SGHRS and CDR2 is YFSETQ in the germline V gene. In DNA form, the CDR3 reads TGCGCCAGCAGCTTGGAGGGGGTAGGTGAGCAGTACGTC. The encoded protein is CASSLEGVGEQYV.

The CDR3 DNA is TGTGCCAGCAGTTACGCCTCGGCTAGCGGGACAACCAATGAGCAGTTCTTC. The encoded protein is CASSYASASGTTNEQFF. The gene calls are TRBV6-2 or TRBV6-3 and TRBJ2-1; 9 bases match TRBD2. V was pared by 2 bases and J by 6 bases, with 11 bases of the junction left unmatched. Germline CDR1 reads MNHEY; CDR2 reads SVGEGT. The length of the CDR3 is 17 residues.

The J gene is TRBJ2-3, the V gene TRBV11-3, with 8 bases fitting TRBD2. The germline CDR1 and CDR2 sequences are SGHNT and YENEEA. The CDR3 runs to 14 residues. V was pared by 5 bases and J by 4 bases, with 5 bases of the junction left unmatched. For the CDR3, the DNA is TGTGCCAGCAGCCGGGGGGGAGTTCCAGATACGCAGTATTTT. Translating it yields CASSRGGVPDTQYF.